The subject of this entry is one TCR beta chain. Assay: immunoSEQ multiplex PCR; the TCRdb copy retains only in-frame clones and omits some. The sample has 90,000 to 110,000 clones, about 80% seen once; the top ten hold around 14%. This specimen comes from a study of control samples from healthy donors and cancer patients. This CDR3 contains 13 residues. Deletions cut 5 bases from V and 5 bases from J, with 12 bases between. Germline values: CDR1 MNHNY, CDR2 SVGAGI (reference sequence). The clonotype was recovered from a woman aged 45-59 years in good health. Sequencing used blood. The chain combines TRBV6-6 with TRBJ1-1, with D possibly matching TRBD1 (5 bases). CDR3 protein: CASSTSRETEAFF. For the CDR3, the DNA is TGTGCCAGCAGTACCTCCAGGGAAACTGAAGCTTTCTTT.